The present TCR beta chain was sequenced within a study of blood T cell repertoires in COVID-19. Background on the study: Acute-phase and convalescent COVID-19 samples originated in the United States, Italy and Spain. T cells, B-cell-depleted T cells, or PBMCs supplied cDNA or gDNA.

Trimming took 0 bases from V and 3 from J, leaving 9 bases between them. Germline V gives CDR1 SGHRS, CDR2 YFSETQ. The CDR3 spans 14 residues. Authors' methods: Nucleated cell number was recorded as an estimate derived from reference gene primer amplification. Measured with immunoSEQ multiplex PCR; TCRdb has only the in-frame clones, and not every one. The V and J calls and clone size come from that table; D and trimming were worked out from the DNA. The sample holds around 130,000 clones, around 87% seen once. The J gene is TRBJ1-2, the V gene TRBV5-1; D not certain. The sequencing sample was made of peripheral blood. This clonotype originated in an older woman with acute or convalescent COVID-19. CDR3 sequence reads: CASSLGKTDYGYTF. For the CDR3, the DNA is TGCGCCAGCAGCTTGGGGAAAACAGACTATGGCTACACCTTC. Variable domain in full (rest from reference TRBV5-1 and TRBJ1-2): KAGVTQTPRYLIKTRGQQVTLSCSPISGHRSVSWYQQTPGQGLQFLFEYFSETQRNKGNFPGRFSGRQFSNSRSEMNVSTLELGDSALYLCASSLGKTDYGYTFGSGTRLTVV.